What follows are 4 T cell receptor beta chains derived from one specimen sequenced in a study of cytomegalovirus exposure and HLA in healthy donors. Use of 60 Vbeta and 13 Jbeta primers characterized the PCR. Generated by immunoSEQ multiplex PCR, the TCRdb table keeps only in-frame clones and is missing some. The listing records 85,000 to 90,000 clones. The sample consisted of PBMCs. Source of these receptors: a man in his forties or fifties in good health and CMV-seropositive.

The V gene is TRBV11-3, the J gene TRBJ2-5; TRBD1 matches at 11 bases. This CDR3 region has 16 residues. The germline gives CDR1 SGHNT, CDR2 YENEEA. V lost 3 bases to trimming and J lost 5 bases; unmatched junction nucleotides: 8. CDR3 amino acids: CASSFPRTGGRETQYF. The CDR3 region has the DNA TGTGCCAGCAGCTTTCCTAGGACAGGGGGCCGGGAGACCCAGTACTTC.

The chain recombines TRBV9 with TRBJ2-1, with TRBD2 matching 7 bases. The V gene end was trimmed by 0 bases and the J gene end by 0 bases; junction bases not matched to a gene: 12. The CDR3 sequence is 19 residues long. In germline, CDR1 is SGDLS, CDR2 YYNGEE. In DNA, the CDR3 is TGTGCCAGCAGCGTAGCGGGCGGGAGTCTGGGAAGCTCCTACAATGAGCAGTTCTTC. Protein sequence: CASSVAGGSLGSSYNEQFF.

V gene TRBV30 combines with J gene TRBJ1-5; D call uncertain. CDR3 size: 13 residues. Between the trimmed V and J ends, which lost 3 bases and 6 bases, there was a span of 12 bases. CDR1 GTSNPN and CDR2 SVGIG come from the germline V gene (reference sequence). The CDR3 protein is CAWSPRGAQPQHF. The CDR3 DNA sequence: TGTGCCTGGAGCCCCAGAGGCGCTCAGCCCCAGCATTTT.

The V gene is TRBV5-4, the J gene TRBJ2-1; TRBD2 matches 7 bases. Trimming removed 5 bases from V and 14 bases from J; junction bases left unmatched: 19. The V gene's germline CDR1 is SGHNT and CDR2 YYREEE (reference sequence). There are 15 residues in the CDR3. The CDR3 sequence: CASSDGRSSARGEFF. CDR3 in DNA: TGTGCCAGCAGTGACGGGAGGTCATCCGCCCGGGGTGAGTTCTTC.